These 3 T cell receptor beta chains were sequenced from one sample in a study of T cell responses to AZD1222 COVID-19 vaccine. Assay used: immunoSEQ multiplex PCR; TCRdb lists only in-frame clones, some missing. In the table there are 150,000 or so clones, approximately 90% of which are singletons. The material was peripheral blood, obtained on day 0 of AZD1222 vaccination. These receptors came from an adult in good health.

V is TRBV15 and J is TRBJ1-5; D is perhaps TRBD1 (6 bases). Trimming cost V 0 bases and J 7 bases, with 13 bases left between them. The germline gives CDR1 LNHNV, CDR2 YYDKDF (reference sequence). The CDR3 has 15 residues. CDR3 DNA sequence: TGTGCCACCAGCAGAGATCAACTCAGGGGACAGCCCCAGCATTTT. Amino acid sequence: CATSRDQLRGQPQHF.

This clone has just a few counts. The rearrangement joins TRBV11-3 to TRBJ1-6; 7 bases fit TRBD1. Germline V gene lookup returns CDR1 SGHNT and CDR2 YENEEA. This CDR3 region has 16 residues. V shed 4 bases, J shed 7 bases, and the junction held 10 bases outside the gene matches. The CDR3 nucleotides read TGTGCCAGCAGCTACCGGGTAGGGGGCGGGAATTCACCCCTCCACTTT. The encoded protein is CASSYRVGGGNSPLHF. Looking up the rest from reference TRBV11-3 and TRBJ1-6 gives the full variable domain: EAGVVQSPRYKIIEKKQPVAFWCNPISGHNTLYWYLQNLGQGPELLIRYENEEAVDDSQLPKDRFSAERLKGVDSTLKIQPAELGDSAVYLCASSYRVGGGNSPLHFGNGTRLTVT.

The V and J genes are TRBV5-5 and TRBJ1-4; D gene uncertain. Trimming took off 0 bases at V and 3 bases at J, with 15 bases between the two ends. The germline gives CDR1 SGHKS, CDR2 YYEKEE (reference sequence). The CDR3 sequence is 17 residues long. In DNA, the CDR3 is TGTGCCAGCAGCTTGGCCAGTTGGGATTGGGCTAATGAAAAACTGTTTTTT. It yields the protein CASSLASWDWANEKLFF.